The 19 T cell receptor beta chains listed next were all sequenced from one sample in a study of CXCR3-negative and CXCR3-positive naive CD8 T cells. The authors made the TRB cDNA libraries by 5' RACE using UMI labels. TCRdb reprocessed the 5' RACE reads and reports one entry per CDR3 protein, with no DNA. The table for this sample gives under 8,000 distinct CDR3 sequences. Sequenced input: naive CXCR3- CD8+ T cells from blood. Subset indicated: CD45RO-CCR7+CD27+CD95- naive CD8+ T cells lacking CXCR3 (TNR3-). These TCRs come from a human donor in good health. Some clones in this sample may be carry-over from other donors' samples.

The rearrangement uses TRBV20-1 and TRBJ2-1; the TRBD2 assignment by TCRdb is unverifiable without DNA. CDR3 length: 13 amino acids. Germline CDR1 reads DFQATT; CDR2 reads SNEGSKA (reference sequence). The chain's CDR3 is CSARRVVDDEQFF.

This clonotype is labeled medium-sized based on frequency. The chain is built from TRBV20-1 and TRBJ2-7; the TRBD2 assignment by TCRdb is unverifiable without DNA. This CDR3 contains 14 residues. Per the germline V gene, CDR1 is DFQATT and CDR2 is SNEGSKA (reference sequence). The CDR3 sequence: CSARDEANEGEQYF.

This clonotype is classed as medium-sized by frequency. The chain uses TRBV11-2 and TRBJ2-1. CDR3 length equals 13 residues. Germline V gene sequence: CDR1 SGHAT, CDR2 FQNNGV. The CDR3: CASSSDLNNEQFF.

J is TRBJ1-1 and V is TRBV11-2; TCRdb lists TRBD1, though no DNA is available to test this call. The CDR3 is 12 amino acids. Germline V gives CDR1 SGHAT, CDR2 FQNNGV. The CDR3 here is CASSPDRTEAFF.

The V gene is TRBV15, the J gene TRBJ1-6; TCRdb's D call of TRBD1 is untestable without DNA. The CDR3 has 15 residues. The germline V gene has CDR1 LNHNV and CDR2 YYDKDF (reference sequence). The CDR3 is CATSTLPGQGAPLHF.

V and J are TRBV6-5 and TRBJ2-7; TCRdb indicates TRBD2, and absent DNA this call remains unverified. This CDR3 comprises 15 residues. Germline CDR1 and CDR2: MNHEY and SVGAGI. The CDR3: CASSVTSGGSYEQYF.

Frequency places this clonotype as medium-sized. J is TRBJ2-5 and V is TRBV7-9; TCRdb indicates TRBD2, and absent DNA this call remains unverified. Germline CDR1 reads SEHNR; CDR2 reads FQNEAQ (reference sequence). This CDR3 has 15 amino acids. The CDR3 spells CASSQLALDQETQYF.

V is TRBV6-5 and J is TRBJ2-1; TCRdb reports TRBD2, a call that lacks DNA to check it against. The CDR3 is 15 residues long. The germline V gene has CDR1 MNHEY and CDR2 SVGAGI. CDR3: CASSLVGGGANEQFF.

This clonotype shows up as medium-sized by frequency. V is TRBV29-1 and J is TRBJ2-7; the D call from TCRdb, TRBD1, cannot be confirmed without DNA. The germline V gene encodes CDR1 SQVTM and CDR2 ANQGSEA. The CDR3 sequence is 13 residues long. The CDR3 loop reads CSVEVGTGAEQYF.

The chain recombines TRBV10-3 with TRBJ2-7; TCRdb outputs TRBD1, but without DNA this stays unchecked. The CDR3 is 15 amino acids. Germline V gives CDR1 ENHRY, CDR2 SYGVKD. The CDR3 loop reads CAISETPGATYEQYF.

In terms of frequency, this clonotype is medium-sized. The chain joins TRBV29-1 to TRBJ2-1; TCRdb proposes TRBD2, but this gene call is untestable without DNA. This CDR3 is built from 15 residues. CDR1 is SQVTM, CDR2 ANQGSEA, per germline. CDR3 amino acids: CSAIGTSRSYNEQFF.

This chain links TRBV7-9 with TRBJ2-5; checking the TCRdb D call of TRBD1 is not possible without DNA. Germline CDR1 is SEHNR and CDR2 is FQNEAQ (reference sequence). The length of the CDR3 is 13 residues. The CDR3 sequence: CASSLTAEETQYF.

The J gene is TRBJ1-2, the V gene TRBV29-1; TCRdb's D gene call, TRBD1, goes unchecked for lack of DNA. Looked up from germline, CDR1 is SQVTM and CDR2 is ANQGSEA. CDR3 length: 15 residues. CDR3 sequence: CSVEPLTGFNYGYTF.

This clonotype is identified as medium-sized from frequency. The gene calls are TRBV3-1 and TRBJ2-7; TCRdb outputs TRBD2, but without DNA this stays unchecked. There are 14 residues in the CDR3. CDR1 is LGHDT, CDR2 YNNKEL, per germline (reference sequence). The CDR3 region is CASSQVADPYEQYF.

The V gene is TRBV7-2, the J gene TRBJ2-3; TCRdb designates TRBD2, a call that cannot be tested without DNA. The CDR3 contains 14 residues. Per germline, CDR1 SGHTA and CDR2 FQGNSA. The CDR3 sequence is CASSLAGAADTQYF.

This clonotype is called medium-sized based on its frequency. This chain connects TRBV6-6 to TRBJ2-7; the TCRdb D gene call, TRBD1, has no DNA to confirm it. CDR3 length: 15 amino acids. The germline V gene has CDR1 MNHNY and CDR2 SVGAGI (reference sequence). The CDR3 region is CASSIPRDREGEQYF.

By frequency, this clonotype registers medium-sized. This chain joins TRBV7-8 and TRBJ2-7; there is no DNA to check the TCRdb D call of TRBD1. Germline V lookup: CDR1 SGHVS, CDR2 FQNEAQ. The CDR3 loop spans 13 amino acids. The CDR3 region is CASSPGQGYEQYF.

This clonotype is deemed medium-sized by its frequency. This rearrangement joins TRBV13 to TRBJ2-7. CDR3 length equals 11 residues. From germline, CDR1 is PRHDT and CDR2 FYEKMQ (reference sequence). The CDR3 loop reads CASSSDYEQYF.

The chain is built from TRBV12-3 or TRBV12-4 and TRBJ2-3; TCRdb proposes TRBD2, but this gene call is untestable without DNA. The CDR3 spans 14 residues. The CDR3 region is CASSFGGSTDTQYF.